Reported below is one T cell receptor (beta chain). This entry comes from a study of cytomegalovirus exposure and HLA in healthy donors. PCR employed 60 Vbeta and 13 Jbeta primers. TCRdb's copy holds only in-frame clones and misses some; the assay was immunoSEQ multiplex PCR. The sample has around 150,000 clones; around three quarters are singletons. The receptor comes from a man younger than 45 in good health. Sequenced input: PBMCs.

The CDR3 nucleotides are TGTGCCAGCAGTGCTTACGAGCAGTACTTC. It yields the protein CASSAYEQYF. This chain uses TRBV27 with TRBJ2-5; D is undetermined. The better agreement between TRBJ2-7 and the DNA end casts doubt on the J call. This CDR3 is 10 amino acids long. Germline CDR1 MNHEY, CDR2 SMNVEV (reference sequence).